Listed here are 9 T cell receptor beta chains from one sample, sequenced in a study of T cells in Graves' hyperthyroidism and ophthalmopathy. TCR beta CDR3 regions were amplified from RNA transcripts. First-round RT-PCR with HTBI primers amplified the TCR CDR3 region. TCRdb re-analysed the multiplex PCR reads in MiXCR, keeping a single row per CDR3 protein. This table has 400,000 to 500,000 distinct CDR3 sequences, approximately 15% appearing once. Sequenced material: blood. The receptors originated from a woman between 18 and 30 years old with Graves' hyperthyroidism.

The V call is TRBV6-1, the J call TRBJ1-1; TRBD1 matches at 7 bases. Germline-derived CDR1 and CDR2 are MNHNS and SASEGT. The V and J ends lost 2 bases and 1 base, in that order; junction bases with no gene match: 1. The CDR3 loop spans 14 amino acids. CDR3 nucleotide sequence: TGTGCCAGCAGTGAAAACAGGGGGAACACTGAAGCTTTCTTT. As protein: CASSENRGNTEAFF.

There are many counts of this clonotype. The chain links TRBV27 to TRBJ2-7, with 7 nucleotides matching TRBD1. The germline V gene has CDR1 MNHEY and CDR2 SMNVEV (reference sequence). V gave up 6 bases and J gave up 2 bases; unmatched junction bases: 7. This CDR3 spans 14 amino acids. Here the CDR3 reads CASRDRASAYEQYF. Here the CDR3 DNA reads TGTGCCAGCAGAGACAGGGCATCAGCCTACGAGCAGTACTTC.

CDR3 DNA sequence: TGTGCCACCAGCAGAGTCCCACCTTCTCGACGGAACTCTGGAAACACCATATATTTT. Translation gives CATSRVPPSRRNSGNTIYF. This rearrangement joins TRBV15 to TRBJ1-3, with D uncertain. This CDR3 comprises 19 residues. Trimming removed 1 base from V and 0 bases from J, with 19 bases in between. CDR1 and CDR2 from the germline V gene are LNHNV and YYDKDF (reference sequence).

The V call is TRBV6-4, the J call TRBJ2-1; 7 bases match TRBD2. V shed 5 bases, J shed 7 bases, and the junction held 11 bases outside the gene matches. The CDR3 covers 15 residues. Germline assignment: CDR1 MRHNA and CDR2 SNTAGT. The chain's CDR3 is CASSLRDGEGNEQFF. The CDR3 DNA follows: TGTGCCAGCAGTCTCCGGGACGGGGAGGGAAATGAGCAGTTCTTC.

This clonotype was seen many times. The chain carries TRBV27 and TRBJ2-5; 8 nucleotides agree with TRBD2. This CDR3 has 15 amino acids. Germline CDR1 and CDR2: MNHEY and SMNVEV (reference sequence). Trimming took 6 bases from V and 1 from J; bases not matched to a gene: 7. CDR3 nucleotide sequence: TGTGCCAGCAGAGCGGGAGAGCCACTCCAAGAGACCCAGTACTTC. Its translation is CASRAGEPLQETQYF.

The gene calls are TRBV24-1 and TRBJ2-3; D gene uncertain. Per the germline V gene, CDR1 is KGHDR and CDR2 is SFDVKD. This CDR3 spans 16 amino acids. The ends were cut back, 2 bases at V and 0 bases at J, with 11 bases in the middle. DNA of the CDR3: TGTGCCACCAGTGATTCGAGGACGACGAGCACAGATACGCAGTATTTT. Encoded protein: CATSDSRTTSTDTQYF.

This chain uses TRBV7-3 with TRBJ2-3; maybe TRBD2 (5 bases). Per the germline V gene, CDR1 is SGHTA and CDR2 is FQGTGA. V was pared by 3 bases and J by 2 bases, with 12 bases between. The CDR3 loop spans 15 amino acids. As DNA, the CDR3 is TGTGCCAGCAGCTTGGGCGGGCGGTTCACAGATACGCAGTATTTT. It yields the protein CASSLGGRFTDTQYF.

This clonotype was seen many times. The chain combines TRBV20-1 with TRBJ1-5; D may be TRBD1 (5 bases). The germline V gene has CDR1 DFQATT and CDR2 SNEGSKA (reference sequence). V lost 7 bases to trimming and J lost 3 bases, with 16 bases between them. The length of the CDR3 is 14 residues. The CDR3 spells CSVSGPILNQPQHF. CDR3 in DNA: TGCAGTGTCTCGGGACCGATACTCAATCAGCCCCAGCATTTT.

In its sample, this clonotype was seen a few times. This sequence joins TRBV25-1 and TRBJ2-1; 7 bases fit TRBD1. Losses at the gene ends were 2 bases for V and 4 bases for J; bases not matched to a gene: 5. This CDR3 is built from 15 residues. Germline CDR1 is MGHDK and CDR2 is SYGVNS. CDR3 protein: CASSEIWGQYNEQFF. CDR3 sequence (DNA): TGTGCCAGCAGTGAAATTTGGGGACAGTACAATGAGCAGTTCTTC.